In its sample, the clone carrying this TCR beta chain was seen a few times. These data come from a study of T cell changes during pregnancy in multiple sclerosis. Repertoires were generated with immunoSEQ multiplex PCR, while TCRdb's copy carries only in-frame clones and drops some. The sample has tens of thousands of clones; approximately 91% are singletons. The sequences come from peripheral blood, collected in the second trimester of pregnancy. The sequence was collected from a female donor in good health, enrolled as a control in a pregnancy study.

For the CDR3, the DNA is TGTGCCAGCAGTCCCCCGCCGGACAGGGAGTATGGCTACACCTTC. Translation: CASSPPPDREYGYTF. The rearrangement uses TRBV6-1 and TRBJ1-2; 8 bases match TRBD1. Germline V gene data show CDR1 as MNHNS and CDR2 as SASEGT. This CDR3 is built from 15 residues. The V gene end was trimmed by 5 bases and the J gene end by 5 bases; junction bases not matched to a gene: 10.